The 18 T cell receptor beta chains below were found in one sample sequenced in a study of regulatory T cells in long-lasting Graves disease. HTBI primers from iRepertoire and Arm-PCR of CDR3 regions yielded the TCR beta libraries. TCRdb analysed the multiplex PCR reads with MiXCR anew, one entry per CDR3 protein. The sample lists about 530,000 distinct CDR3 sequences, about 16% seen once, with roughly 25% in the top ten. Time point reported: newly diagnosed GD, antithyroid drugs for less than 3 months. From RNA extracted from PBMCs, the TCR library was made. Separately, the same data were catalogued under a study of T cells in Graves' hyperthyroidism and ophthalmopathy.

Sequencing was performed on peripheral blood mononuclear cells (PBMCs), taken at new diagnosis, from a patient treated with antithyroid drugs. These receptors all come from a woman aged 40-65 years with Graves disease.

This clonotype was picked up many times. The CDR3 spells CASGGVYTDTQYF. CDR3 sequence (DNA): TGTGCCAGCGGCGGGGTCTACACAGATACGCAGTATTTT. V and J are TRBV2 and TRBJ2-3, with a tentative D call TRBD2 (6 bases). This CDR3 is built from 13 residues. CDR1 is SNHLY, CDR2 FYNNEI, per germline. Trimming pared 8 bases from V and 2 bases from J, leaving 11 bases between.

CDR3 nucleotides: TGTGCCAGCAGTTCCAGACAGGTCACCCGGGGTGGCTACACCTTC. Amino acid sequence: CASSSRQVTRGGYTF. V usage is TRBV6-5 and J usage is TRBJ1-2; maybe TRBD1 (6 bases). CDR1 and CDR2 (germline): MNHEY, SVGAGI. The V gene lost 4 bases and the J gene lost 7 bases, with 19 bases spanning the gap. The CDR3 loop spans 15 amino acids.

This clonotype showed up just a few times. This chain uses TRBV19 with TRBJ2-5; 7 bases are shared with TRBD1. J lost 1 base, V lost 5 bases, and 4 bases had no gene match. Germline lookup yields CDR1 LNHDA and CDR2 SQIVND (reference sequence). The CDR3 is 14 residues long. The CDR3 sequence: CASSVAGGQETQYF. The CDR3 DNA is TGTGCCAGTAGTGTAGCAGGGGGCCAAGAGACCCAGTACTTC.

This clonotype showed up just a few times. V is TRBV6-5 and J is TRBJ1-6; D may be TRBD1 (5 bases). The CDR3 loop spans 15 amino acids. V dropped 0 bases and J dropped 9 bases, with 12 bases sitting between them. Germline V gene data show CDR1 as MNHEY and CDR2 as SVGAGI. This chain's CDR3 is CASSYSSRVGSPLHF. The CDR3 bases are TGTGCCAGCAGTTACTCGTCCAGGGTGGGTTCACCCCTCCACTTT.

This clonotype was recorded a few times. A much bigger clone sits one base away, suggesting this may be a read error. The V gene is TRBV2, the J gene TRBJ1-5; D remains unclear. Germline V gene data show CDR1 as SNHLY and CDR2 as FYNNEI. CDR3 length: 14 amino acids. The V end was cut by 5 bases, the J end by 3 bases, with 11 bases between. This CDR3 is CASSPDYPNQPQHF. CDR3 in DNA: TGTGCCAGCAGTCCCGATTACCCCAATCAGCCCCAGCATTTT.

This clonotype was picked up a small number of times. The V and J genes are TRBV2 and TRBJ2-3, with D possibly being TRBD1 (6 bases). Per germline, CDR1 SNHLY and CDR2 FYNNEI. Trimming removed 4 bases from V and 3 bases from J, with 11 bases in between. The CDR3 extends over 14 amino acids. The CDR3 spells CASSGGRGTDTQYF. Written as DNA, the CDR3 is TGTGCCAGCAGTGGAGGAAGGGGGACAGATACGCAGTATTTT.

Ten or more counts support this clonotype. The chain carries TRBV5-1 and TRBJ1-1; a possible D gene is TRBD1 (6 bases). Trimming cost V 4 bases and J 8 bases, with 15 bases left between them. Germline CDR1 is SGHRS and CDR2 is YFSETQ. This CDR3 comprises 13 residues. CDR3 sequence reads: CASSQNRDKEAFF. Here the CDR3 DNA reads TGCGCCAGCAGCCAGAACCGGGACAAGGAAGCTTTCTTT.

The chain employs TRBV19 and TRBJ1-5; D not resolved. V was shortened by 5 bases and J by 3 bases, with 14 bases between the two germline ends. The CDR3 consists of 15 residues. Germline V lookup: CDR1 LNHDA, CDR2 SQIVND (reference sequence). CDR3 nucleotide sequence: TGTGCCAGTAGTTCGTTGACGGCACTCAATCAGCCCCAGCATTTT. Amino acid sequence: CASSSLTALNQPQHF.

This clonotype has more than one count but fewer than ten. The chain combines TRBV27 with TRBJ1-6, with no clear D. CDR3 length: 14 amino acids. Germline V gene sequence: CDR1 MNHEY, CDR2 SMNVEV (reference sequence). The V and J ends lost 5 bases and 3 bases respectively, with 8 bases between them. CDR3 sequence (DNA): TGTGCCAGCAGTCAACCCCACTATAATTCACCCCTCCACTTT. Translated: CASSQPHYNSPLHF.

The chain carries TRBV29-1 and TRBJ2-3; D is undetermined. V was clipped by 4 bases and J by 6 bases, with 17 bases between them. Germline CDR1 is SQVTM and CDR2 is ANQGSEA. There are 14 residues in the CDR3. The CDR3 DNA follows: TGCAGCGTTGGCAAGGTTTCAGCCACGGATACGCAGTATTTT. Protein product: CSVGKVSATDTQYF.

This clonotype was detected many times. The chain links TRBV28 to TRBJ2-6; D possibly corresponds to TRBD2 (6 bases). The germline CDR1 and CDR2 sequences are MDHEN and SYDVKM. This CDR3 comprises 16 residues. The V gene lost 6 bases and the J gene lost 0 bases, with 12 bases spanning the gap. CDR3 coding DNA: TGTGCCAGCAGCACGGGACTGATCTCTGGGGCCAACGTCCTGACTTTC. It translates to CASSTGLISGANVLTF. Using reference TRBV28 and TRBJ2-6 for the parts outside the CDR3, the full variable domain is DVKVTQSSRYLVKRTGEKVFLECVQDMDHENMFWYRQDPGLGLRLIYFSYDVKMKEKGDIPEGYSVSREKKERFSLILESASTNQTSMYLCASSTGLISGANVLTFGAGSRLTVL.

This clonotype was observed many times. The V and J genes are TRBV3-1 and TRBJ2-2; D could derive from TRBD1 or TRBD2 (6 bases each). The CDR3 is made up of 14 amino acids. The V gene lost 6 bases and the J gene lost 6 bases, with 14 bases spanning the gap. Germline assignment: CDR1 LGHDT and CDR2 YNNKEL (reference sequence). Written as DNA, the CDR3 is TGTGCCAGCAGATCCTCAAGGGGGGCCGGGGAGCTGTTTTTT. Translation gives CASRSSRGAGELFF. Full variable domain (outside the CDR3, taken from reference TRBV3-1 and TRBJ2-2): DTAVSQTPKYLVTQMGNDKSIKCEQNLGHDTMYWYKQDSKKFLKIMFSYNNKELIINETVPNRFSPKSPDKAHLNLHINSLELGDSAVYFCASRSSRGAGELFFGEGSRLTVL.

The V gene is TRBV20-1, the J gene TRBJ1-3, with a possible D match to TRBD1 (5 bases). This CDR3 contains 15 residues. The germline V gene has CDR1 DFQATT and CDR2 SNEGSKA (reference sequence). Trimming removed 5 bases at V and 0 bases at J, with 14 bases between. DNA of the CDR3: TGCAGTGCTGGGGGACTTGAGAGCTCTGGAAACACCATATATTTT. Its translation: CSAGGLESSGNTIYF.

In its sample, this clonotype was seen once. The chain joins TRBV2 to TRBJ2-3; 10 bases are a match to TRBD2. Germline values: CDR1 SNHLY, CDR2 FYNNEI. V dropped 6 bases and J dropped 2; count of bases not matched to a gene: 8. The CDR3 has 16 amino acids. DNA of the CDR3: TGTGCCAGCAGCTCCCCTAGCGGGAGACACACAGATACGCAGTATTTT. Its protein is CASSSPSGRHTDTQYF.

This CDR3 is CASSSGSGTYNEQFF. The CDR3 nucleotides read TGCGCCAGCAGCTCGGGTAGCGGGACCTACAATGAGCAGTTCTTC. The V and J genes are TRBV5-1 and TRBJ2-1; 8 bases match TRBD2. Looked up from germline, CDR1 is SGHRS and CDR2 is YFSETQ. The CDR3 loop spans 15 amino acids. The V and J ends lost 3 bases and 2 bases, in that order; junction bases with no gene match: 4.

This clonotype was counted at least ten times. Here the CDR3 reads CASSLALAGGGDTQYF. CDR3 bases: TGCGCCAGCAGCTTGGCGCTAGCGGGAGGCGGTGATACGCAGTATTTT. The chain uses TRBV5-1 and TRBJ2-3, with TRBD2 matching 11 bases. The ends lost 0 bases at V and 6 bases at J; junction bases unmatched: 6. The CDR3 has 16 residues. Germline V gives CDR1 SGHRS, CDR2 YFSETQ.

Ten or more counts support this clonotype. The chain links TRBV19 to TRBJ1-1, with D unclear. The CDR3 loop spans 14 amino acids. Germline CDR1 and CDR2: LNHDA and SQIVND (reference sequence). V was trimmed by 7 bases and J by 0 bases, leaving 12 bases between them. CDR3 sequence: CASTLGRMNTEAFF. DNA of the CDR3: TGTGCCAGTACCCTCGGGCGGATGAACACTGAAGCTTTCTTT.

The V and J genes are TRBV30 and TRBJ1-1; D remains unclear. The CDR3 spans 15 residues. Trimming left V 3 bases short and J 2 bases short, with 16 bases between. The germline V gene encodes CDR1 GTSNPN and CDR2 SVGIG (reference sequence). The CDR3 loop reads CAWSKSSFQNTEAFF. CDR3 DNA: TGTGCCTGGAGCAAGTCCTCCTTTCAAAACACTGAAGCTTTCTTT.